The T cell receptor beta chain described here comes from a study of blood T cell repertoires in COVID-19. Overall study: Donors in the United States, Italy and Spain gave samples during acute or convalescent COVID-19.

Germline trimming cut 3 bases from V and 0 bases from J; bases unmatched to any gene: 7. CDR1 is MNHNS, CDR2 SASEGT, per germline. The CDR3 consists of 19 residues. Measured with immunoSEQ multiplex PCR; TCRdb has only the in-frame clones, and not every one. The sample lists about 250,000 clones; 75% to 90% were seen once. The source is a man aged 25 to 40 with acute or convalescent COVID-19. Sequenced material: peripheral blood. The chain is built from TRBV6-1 and TRBJ2-4; 14 nucleotides agree with TRBD2. The CDR3 sequence: CASSDDGLAGGLAKNIQYF. Here the CDR3 DNA reads TGTGCCAGCAGTGACGATGGACTAGCGGGGGGTCTAGCCAAAAACATTCAGTACTTC.